One T cell receptor (beta chain) is described in this entry. Its antigen has not been determined. No much larger clone exists at a distance of one base, and base qualities are not known. Relative to germline, V is missing 6 bases and J is missing 7 bases, with 6 bases of the junction outside any gene match. The CDR3 spans 12 residues, from the cysteine through the phenylalanine. Only the CDR3 DNA stays, 36 bases, in frame from base 1. CDR1 and CDR2 were assigned from the germline V gene (reference sequence) as DFQATT and SNEGSKA. Stable Graves' hyperthyroidism was defined as the absence of progression to ophthalmopathy over 18 months of follow-up. The hyperthyroidism patients were between 18 and 65 years old and newly diagnosed, with a disease duration of less than 2 months. The study excluded patients with uncontrolled infections, other autoimmune diseases, pregnancy or lactation. Diagnoses relied on clinical symptoms, serum thyroxine and TRAb, thyroid ultrasound and orbital computed tomography. PBMCs were separated from around 9.1 ml of fresh peripheral blood using Ficoll-Paque density gradient centrifugation. Trizol reagent was used to extract total RNA, and RNA quality was then checked on an Agilent 2100 Bioanalyzer.

Amplification of TCR beta CDR3 regions was carried out from RNA transcripts. A first-round RT-PCR of the TCR CDR3 used the HTBI primer set with the Qiagen OneStep RT-PCR kit. The libraries were constructed in a second round of multiplex PCR and then size-selected and purified. Paired-end sequencing of the libraries was performed with 100 bp reads on an Illumina HiSeq2000. In the original analysis: SOAPnuke was used to process the raw data, removing reads that contained adapters or uncalled bases, had a mean Phred below 15, or lacked an exact match to the constant primer or identifier. High-quality paired reads were merged using COPE v1.2.5, and each unique nucleotide sequence was defined as a clonotype. MiTCR v1.1 was used to align the clonotypes against IMGT TRBV, TRBD and TRBJ reference segments. Analysis was restricted to V-J combinations with a frequency above 0.0001, which covered roughly 99% of repertoires. The TCS score was defined as F50 (clonal expansion) divided by E x V (chaos), with BLOSUM62-based TCRdist calculated between CDR3 peptides within each V-J. Welch's t-statistics and random forest reduced 514 V-J features to 13, which were used in a naive Bayes classifier (R e1071). The Morisita-Horn index was used to measure how similar the thyroid and blood repertoires were. TCRdb reanalyzed the raw reads on its own, using fastp at Q25 for trimming and MiXCR for clone calling, and kept in-frame beta chains. Identical CDR3 proteins give one entry, which carries the most common genes and DNA. TCRdb's processing, not the authors' own work, is the source of the V and J calls. In this sample the table shows just under 750,000 distinct CDR3 sequences, roughly a third of which occur a single time. Less than 35% of the sample lies in the top ten.

This sample is drawn from a study of T cells in Graves' hyperthyroidism and ophthalmopathy (dated by TCRdb to the late 2010s). A note on the overall study: Peripheral blood was sampled at the time of initial diagnosis, prior to any treatment. According to the paper, TCR Vbeta CDR3 sequencing was carried out on 135 peripheral blood samples, which came from 40 to 45 ophthalmopathy, 80 or so hyperthyroidism and roughly 17 progressor patients. After blood sampling, hyperthyroidism patients were treated with methimazole at a starting dose of 30 mg daily, and ophthalmopathy patients were treated with high-dose intravenous methylprednisolone. An independent validation cohort of around 19 hyperthyroidism patients and about 15 patients who later progressed to ophthalmopathy tested prospective prediction of ophthalmopathy. In addition, the study compared T-cell repertoires in thyroid tissue and in blood from over 5 Graves' hyperthyroidism patients. The 95 to 100 discovery patients were randomly divided into training and test sets at a 7:3 ratio. A discovery cohort of about 95 patients, roughly 45 with Graves' ophthalmopathy and 57 with stable Graves' hyperthyroidism, was used to find distinguishing TCR V-J signatures.

The research as a whole found: Most expanded thyroid clonotypes (frequency above 0.001) were also detected in blood, a finding suggesting that blood repertoires may reflect thyroid immune responses. No statistical method was used to set the sample size in advance, and investigators knew the group allocation. During validation, the model predicted progression to ophthalmopathy a median of about 5.9 months ahead of onset, with almost 71% sensitivity and 72.22% specificity. In cross-validation, a model built on a 13 V-J signature told ophthalmopathy apart from stable hyperthyroidism with just under 90% sensitivity and about 81% specificity, and in testing the same model reached 80%/75%.

The chain is encoded by TRBV20-1 joined to TRBJ2-5; the central 9 bases match TRBD1. Sequencing was done on a sample of blood. This sequence originates from a woman in her thirties or forties with Graves' hyperthyroidism. DNA sequence: TGCAGTGCCCGCCTGGACAGGGGGACCCAGTACTTC. It codes for CSARLDRGTQYF.